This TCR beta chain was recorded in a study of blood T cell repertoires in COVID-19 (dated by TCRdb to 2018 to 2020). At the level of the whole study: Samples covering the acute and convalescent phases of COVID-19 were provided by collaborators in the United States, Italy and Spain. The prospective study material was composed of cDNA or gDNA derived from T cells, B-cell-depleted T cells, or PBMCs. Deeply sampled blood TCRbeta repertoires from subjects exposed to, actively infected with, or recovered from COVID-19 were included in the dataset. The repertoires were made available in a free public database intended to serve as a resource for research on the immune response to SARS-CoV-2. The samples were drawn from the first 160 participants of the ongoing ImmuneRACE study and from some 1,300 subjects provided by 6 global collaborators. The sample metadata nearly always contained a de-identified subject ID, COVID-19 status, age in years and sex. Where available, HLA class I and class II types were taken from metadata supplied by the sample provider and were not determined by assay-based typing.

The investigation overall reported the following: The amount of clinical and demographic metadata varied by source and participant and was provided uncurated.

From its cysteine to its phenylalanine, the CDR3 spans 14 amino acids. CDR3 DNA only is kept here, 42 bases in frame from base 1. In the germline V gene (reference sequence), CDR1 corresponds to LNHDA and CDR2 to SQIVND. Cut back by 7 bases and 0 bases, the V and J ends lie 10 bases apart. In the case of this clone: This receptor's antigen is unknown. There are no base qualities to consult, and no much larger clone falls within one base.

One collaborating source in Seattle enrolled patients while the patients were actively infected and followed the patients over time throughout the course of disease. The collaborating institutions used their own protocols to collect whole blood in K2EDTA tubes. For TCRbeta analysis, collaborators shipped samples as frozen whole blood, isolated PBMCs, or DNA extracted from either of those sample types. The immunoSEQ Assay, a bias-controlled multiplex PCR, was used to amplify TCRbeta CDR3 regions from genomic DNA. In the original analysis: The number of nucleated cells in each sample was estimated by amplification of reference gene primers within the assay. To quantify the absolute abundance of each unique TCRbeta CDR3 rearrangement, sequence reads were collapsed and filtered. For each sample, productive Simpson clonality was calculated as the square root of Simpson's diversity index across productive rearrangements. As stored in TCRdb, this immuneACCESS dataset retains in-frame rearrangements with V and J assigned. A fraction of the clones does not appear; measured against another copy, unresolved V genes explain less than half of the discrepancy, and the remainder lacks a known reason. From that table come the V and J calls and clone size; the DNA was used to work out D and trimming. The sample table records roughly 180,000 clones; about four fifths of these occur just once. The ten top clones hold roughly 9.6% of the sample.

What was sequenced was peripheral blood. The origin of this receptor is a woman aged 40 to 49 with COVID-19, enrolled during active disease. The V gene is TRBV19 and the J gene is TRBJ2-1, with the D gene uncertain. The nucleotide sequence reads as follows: TGTGCCAGTACCCTTACAAGCTCCTACAATGAGCAGTTCTTC. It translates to CASTLTSSYNEQFF.